This T cell receptor (beta chain) was sequenced for a study of tumor-infiltrating lymphocytes in primary liver carcinoma (dated by TCRdb to about 2017). For the wider study: Four to six patients with histopathologically diagnosed primary liver carcinoma underwent surgical resection in China between November 2015 and March 2016. Of the five patients (three men and two women, aged 30 to 69 years), four had hepatocellular carcinoma and one had combined HCC and intrahepatic cholangiocarcinoma. The tumors of the five patients were staged as T1-T3 N0M0, with maximum diameters ranging from roughly 4.2 to 10 cm. Each sample produced roughly 3.65 to 7.5 million productive TCRbeta reads, and read depth showed no significant difference between tissue types. TCRbeta repertoire sequencing, expression microarrays and whole-exome sequencing were combined in the study across five regions of each liver tumor, with adjacent normal tissue and blood also included. A total of 35 or so specimens from 5 patients went through TCRbeta repertoire sequencing, namely 25 tumor regions, 5 adjacent noncancerous liver tissues and 5 peripheral blood samples. Technical replicate repertoires showed high reproducibility, with mean shared-clone rates roughly 0.87 and correlation coefficients above 0.95.

General conclusions and limits of the study: Only the TCR beta chain was sequenced, so true repertoire diversity is likely underestimated because unpaired alpha chains were not captured. Pairs of tumor regions showed greater repertoire overlap (mean about 36%) than tumor-adjacent pairs (roughly 17%) or tumor-blood pairs (approximately 14%), which is consistent with antigen-driven expansion. Because the samples were bulk and unsorted, CD4+ and CD8+ T cell repertoires could not be compared. The study included only five patients, and the authors note findings should be validated in a larger study. A significantly larger repertoire fraction was made up by the top 250 clones in tumors than in blood (p = 0.039).

Using a constant-region primer and ProtoScript II reverse transcriptase, TCRbeta-specific cDNA was reverse-transcribed from roughly 460 ng total RNA. Construction of the TCRbeta libraries relied on three nested rounds of multiplex PCR, following a slightly modified ARM-PCR procedure. The first two PCR rounds used multiplex TRBV1-TRBV30 forward primers with a Cbeta reverse primer, each for 10 cycles. A final 25-cycle PCR with Deep VentR polymerase added sample barcodes and Illumina adapters. Before sequencing, amplicons of 200-500 bp were purified from gel using a QIAquick gel extraction kit. An Illumina HiSeq 2500 was used to sequence the TCRbeta amplicons with 250-bp paired-end reads. Processing in the source paper ran as follows. To recover full CDR3 sequences, reads were quality-trimmed using Trimmomatic v0.33 and paired reads were then merged using FLASH v1.2.11. MiGEC v1.2.1b assigned V, D and J germline segments to the rearranged TCRbeta sequences. Clonotype statistics, along with Shannon-Wiener diversity indices, were calculated using VDJtools v1.0.0. To cut down on sampling bias, every analysis after diversity analysis relied on just the 250 most abundant clonotypes from each sample. In-frame beta chains were kept once TCRdb had trimmed the public reads at Q25 with fastp and called clones with MiXCR. Entries are consolidated by CDR3 protein sequence, retaining the most common genes and DNA. The V and J calls were determined by TCRdb, not by the authors. The sample records 310,000 or so distinct CDR3 sequences, roughly 60% of which are singletons. The ten largest clonotypes hold about 15% of the sample.

Blood RNA was extracted from unsorted whole blood using TRIzol reagent, and germline DNA was obtained with the DNeasy Blood & Tissue kit. At the time of sampling, the patients were treatment-naive and had chronic HBV infection. Before surgery, approximately 3.8 milliliters of peripheral blood were drawn into K2EDTA tubes. Concerning this clonotype: The specificity of this receptor is unknown. This clone may be a read error of a much larger clone one base away.

The CDR1 and CDR2 encoded by the germline V gene are LGHNA and YSLEER. The cysteine opens and the phenylalanine closes a CDR3 of 16 amino acids. Of all the DNA, just the CDR3 is kept, 48 bases in frame from base 1. Sequenced material: peripheral blood. The receptor was isolated from a woman aged 25 to 39 with primary liver carcinoma and hepatitis B virus infection. The chain employs TRBV4-3 and TRBJ2-5; TRBD1 fits 8 bases in the junction. The CDR3 reads as follows: CASSQDDTGGGETQHF. The nucleotides read TGCGCCAGCAGCCAAGACGACACAGGGGGAGGAGAGACCCAGCACTTC.